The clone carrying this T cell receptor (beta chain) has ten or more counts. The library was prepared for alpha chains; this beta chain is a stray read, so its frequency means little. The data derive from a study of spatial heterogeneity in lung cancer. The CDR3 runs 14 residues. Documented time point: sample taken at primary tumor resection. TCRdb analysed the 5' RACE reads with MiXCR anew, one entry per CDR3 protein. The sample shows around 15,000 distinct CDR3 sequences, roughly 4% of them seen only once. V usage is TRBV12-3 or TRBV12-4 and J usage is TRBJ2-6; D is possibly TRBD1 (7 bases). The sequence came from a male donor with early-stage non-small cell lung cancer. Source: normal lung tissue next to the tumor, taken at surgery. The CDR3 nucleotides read TGTGCAGGAGGGGGCGTCTCTGGGGCCAACGTCCTGACTTTC. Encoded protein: CAGGGVSGANVLTF.